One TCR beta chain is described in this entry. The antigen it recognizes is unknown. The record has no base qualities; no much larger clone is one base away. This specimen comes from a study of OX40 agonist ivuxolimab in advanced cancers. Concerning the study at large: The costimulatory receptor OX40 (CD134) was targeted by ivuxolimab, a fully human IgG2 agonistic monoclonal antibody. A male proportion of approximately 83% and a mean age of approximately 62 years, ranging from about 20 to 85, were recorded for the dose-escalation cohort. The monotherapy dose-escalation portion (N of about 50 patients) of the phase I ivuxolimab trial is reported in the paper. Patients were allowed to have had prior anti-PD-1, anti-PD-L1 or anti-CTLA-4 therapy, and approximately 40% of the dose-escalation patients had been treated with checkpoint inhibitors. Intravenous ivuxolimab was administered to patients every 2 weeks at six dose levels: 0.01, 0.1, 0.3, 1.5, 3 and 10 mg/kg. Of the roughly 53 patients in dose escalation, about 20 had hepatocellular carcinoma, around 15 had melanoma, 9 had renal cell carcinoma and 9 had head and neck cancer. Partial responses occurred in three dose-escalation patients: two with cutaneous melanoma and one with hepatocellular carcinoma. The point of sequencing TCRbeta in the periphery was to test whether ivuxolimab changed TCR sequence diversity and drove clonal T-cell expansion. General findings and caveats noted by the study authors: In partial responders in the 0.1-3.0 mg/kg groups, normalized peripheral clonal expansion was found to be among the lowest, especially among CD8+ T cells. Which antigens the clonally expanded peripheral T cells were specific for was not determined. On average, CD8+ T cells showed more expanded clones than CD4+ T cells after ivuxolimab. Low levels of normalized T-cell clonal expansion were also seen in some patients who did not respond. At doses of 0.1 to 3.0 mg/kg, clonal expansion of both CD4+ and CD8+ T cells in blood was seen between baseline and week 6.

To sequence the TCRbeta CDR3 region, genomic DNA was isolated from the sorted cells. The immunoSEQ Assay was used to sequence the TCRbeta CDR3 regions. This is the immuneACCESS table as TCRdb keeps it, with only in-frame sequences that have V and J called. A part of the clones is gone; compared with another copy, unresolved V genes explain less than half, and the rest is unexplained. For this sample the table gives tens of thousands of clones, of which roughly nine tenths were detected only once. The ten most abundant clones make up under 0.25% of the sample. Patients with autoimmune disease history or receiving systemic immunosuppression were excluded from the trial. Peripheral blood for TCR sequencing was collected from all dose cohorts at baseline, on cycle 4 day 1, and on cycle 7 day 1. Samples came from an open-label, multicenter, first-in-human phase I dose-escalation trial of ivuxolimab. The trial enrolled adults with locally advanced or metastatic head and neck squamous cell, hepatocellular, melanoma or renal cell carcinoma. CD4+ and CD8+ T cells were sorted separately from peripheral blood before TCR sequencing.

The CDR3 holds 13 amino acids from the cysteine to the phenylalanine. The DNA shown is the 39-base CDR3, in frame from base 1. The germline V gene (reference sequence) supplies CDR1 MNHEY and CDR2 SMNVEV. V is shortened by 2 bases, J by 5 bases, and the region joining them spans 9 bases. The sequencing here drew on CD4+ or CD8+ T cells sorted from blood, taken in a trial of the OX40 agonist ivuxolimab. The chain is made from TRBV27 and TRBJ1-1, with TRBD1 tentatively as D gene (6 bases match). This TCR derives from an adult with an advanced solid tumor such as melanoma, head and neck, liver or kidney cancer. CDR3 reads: CASSLNRDTEAFF. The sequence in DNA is TGTGCCAGCAGTTTAAACAGGGATACTGAAGCTTTCTTT.